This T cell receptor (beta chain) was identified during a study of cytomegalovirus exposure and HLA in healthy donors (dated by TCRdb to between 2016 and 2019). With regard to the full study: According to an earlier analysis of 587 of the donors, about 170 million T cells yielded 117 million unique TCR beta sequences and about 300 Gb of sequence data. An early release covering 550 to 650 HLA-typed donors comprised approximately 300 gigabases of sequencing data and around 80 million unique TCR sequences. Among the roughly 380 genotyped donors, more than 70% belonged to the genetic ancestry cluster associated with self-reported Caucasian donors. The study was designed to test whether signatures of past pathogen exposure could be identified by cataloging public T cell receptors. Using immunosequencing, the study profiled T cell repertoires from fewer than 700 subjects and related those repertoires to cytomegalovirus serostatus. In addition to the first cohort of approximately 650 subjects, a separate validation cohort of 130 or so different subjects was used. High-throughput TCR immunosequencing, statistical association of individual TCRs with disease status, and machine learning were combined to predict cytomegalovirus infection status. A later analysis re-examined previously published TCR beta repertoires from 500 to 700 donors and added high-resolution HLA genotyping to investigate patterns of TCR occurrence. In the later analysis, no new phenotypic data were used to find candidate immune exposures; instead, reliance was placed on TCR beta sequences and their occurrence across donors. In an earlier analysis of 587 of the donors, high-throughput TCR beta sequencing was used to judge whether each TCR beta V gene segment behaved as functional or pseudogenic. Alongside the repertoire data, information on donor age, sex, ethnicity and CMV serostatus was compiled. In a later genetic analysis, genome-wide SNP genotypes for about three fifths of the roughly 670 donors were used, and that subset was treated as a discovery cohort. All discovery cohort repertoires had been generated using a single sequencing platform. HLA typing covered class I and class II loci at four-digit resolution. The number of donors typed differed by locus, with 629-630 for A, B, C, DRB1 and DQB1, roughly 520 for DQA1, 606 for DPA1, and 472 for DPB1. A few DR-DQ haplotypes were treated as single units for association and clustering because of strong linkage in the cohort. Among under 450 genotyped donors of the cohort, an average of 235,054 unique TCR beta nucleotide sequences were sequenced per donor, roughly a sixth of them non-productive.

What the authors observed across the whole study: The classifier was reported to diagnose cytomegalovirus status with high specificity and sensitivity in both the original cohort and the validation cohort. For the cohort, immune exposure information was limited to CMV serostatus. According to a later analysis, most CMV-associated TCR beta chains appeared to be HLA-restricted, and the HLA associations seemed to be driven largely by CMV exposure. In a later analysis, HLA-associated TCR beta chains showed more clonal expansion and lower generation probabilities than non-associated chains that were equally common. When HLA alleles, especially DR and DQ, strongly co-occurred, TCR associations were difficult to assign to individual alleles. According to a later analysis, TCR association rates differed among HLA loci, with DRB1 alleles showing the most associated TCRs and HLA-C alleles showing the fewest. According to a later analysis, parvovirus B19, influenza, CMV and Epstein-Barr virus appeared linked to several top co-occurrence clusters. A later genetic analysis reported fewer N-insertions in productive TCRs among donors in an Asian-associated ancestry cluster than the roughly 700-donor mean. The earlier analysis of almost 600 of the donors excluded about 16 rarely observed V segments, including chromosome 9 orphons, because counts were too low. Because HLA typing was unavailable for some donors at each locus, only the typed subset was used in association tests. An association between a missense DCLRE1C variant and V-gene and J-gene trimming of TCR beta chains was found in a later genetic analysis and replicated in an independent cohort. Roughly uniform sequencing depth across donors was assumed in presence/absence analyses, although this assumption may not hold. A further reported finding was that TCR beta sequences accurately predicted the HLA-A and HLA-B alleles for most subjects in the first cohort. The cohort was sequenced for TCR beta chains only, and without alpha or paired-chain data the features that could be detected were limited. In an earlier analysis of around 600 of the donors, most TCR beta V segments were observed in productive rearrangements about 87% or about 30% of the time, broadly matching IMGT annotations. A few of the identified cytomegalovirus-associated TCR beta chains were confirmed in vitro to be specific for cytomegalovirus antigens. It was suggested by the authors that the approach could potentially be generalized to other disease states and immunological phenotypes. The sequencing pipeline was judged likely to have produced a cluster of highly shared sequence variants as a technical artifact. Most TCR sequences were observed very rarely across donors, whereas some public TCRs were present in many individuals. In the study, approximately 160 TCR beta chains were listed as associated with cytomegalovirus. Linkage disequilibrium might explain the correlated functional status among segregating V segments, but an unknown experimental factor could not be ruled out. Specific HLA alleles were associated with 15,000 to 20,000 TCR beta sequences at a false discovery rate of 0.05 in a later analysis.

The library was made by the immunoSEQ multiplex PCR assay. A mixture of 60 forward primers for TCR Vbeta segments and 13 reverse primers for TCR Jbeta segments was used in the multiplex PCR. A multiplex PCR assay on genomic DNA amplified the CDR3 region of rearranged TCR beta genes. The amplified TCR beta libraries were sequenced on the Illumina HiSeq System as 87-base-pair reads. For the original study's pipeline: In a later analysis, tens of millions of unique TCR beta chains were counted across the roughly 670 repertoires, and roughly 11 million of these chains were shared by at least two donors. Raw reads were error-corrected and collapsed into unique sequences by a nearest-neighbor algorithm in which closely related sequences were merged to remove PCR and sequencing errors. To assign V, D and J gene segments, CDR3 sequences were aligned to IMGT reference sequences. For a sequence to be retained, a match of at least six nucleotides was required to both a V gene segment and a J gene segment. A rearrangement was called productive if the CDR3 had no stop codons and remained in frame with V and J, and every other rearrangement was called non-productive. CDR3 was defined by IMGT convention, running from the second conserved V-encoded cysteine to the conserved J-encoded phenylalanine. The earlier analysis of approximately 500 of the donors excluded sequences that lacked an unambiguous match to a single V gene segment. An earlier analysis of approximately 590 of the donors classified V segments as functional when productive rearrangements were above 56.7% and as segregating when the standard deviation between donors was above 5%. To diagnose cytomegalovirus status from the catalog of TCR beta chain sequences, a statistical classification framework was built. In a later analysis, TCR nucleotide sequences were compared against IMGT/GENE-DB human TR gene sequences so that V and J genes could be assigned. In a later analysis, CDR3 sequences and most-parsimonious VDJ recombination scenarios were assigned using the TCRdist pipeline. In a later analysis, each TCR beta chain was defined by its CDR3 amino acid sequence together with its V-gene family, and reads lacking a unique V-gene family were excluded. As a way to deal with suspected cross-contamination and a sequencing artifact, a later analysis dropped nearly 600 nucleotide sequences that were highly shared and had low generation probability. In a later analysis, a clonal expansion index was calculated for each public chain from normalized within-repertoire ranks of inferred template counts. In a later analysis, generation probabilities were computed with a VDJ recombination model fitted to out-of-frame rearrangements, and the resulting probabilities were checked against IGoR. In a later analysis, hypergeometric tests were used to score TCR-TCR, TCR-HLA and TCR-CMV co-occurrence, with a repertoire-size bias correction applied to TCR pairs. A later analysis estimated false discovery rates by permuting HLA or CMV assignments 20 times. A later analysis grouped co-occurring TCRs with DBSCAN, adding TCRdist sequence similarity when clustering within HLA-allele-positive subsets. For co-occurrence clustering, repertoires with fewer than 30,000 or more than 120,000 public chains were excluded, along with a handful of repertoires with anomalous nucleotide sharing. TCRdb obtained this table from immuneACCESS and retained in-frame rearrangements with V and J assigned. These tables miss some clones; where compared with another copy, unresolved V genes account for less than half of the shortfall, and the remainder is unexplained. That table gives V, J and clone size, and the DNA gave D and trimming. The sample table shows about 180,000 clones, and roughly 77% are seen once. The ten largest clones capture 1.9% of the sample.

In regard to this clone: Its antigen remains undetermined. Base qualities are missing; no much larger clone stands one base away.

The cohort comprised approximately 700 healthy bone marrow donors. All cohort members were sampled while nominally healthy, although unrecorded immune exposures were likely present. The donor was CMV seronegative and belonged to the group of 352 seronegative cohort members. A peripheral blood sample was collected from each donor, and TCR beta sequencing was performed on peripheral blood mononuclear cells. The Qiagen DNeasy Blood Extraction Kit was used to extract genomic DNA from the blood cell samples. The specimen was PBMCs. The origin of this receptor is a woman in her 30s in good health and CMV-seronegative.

The bases are TGTGCCAGCAGCTTAGGACAGGGGACCCAAACCTACGAGCAGTACTTC. It is translated as CASSLGQGTQTYEQYF. The V and J segments used are TRBV7-9 and TRBJ2-7; 8 bases in the middle match TRBD1. Here V drops 1 base and J drops 2 bases, and the junction holds 7 bases not matched to any gene. The CDR3 covers 16 residues, taking in both the cysteine and the phenylalanine. This entry keeps only the CDR3 DNA: 48 bases, framed from base 1. CDR1 is given as SEHNR and CDR2 as FQNEAQ, both from the germline V gene (reference sequence).